Below, 17 T cell receptor beta chains from the same sample are listed, as sequenced in a study of radiation and T cells in renal cell carcinoma. The table came from immunoSEQ multiplex PCR; TCRdb's copy has only in-frame clones and leaves some out. Here the sample spans under 5,000 clones, around two thirds being singletons. Treatment indicated: 15 Gy SBRT to primary tumor, nephrectomy 4 weeks later. Sequenced here: tumor tissue, sampled from a patient whose treatment included radiotherapy and nephrectomy. Receptor source: a woman aged 60 to 75 with renal cell carcinoma.

This chain joins TRBV10-3 and TRBJ1-1; D is ambiguous. Germline loops: CDR1 ENHRY, CDR2 SYGVKD. The CDR3 is made up of 14 amino acids. Trimming took off 1 base at V and 1 base at J, with 7 bases between the two ends. The CDR3 DNA follows: TGTGCCATCAGTGAGTACAGCCCGAACACTGAAGCTTTCTTT. It yields the protein CAISEYSPNTEAFF.

The rearrangement uses TRBV29-1 and TRBJ1-1; D uncertain. Trimming removed 4 bases at V and 4 bases at J, with 10 bases between. The V gene's germline CDR1 is SQVTM and CDR2 ANQGSEA. The CDR3 loop spans 12 amino acids. CDR3 in DNA: TGCAGCGTTGGGACGGGCCCCACTGAAGCTTTCTTT. Amino acids: CSVGTGPTEAFF.

This chain links TRBV5-1 with TRBJ2-6; 12 bases match TRBD1. This CDR3 has 16 residues. The germline V gene has CDR1 SGHRS and CDR2 YFSETQ. Germline trimming cut 5 bases from V and 2 bases from J; bases unmatched to any gene: 2. Written as DNA, the CDR3 is TGCGCCAGCAGATGGGACAGGGGGCCTGGGGCCAACGTCCTGACTTTC. This codes for CASRWDRGPGANVLTF.

This clone showed up just once. The chain has TRBV10-2 and TRBJ1-2; possibly TRBD1 for D (5 bases). This CDR3 is 15 amino acids long. V was trimmed by 4 bases and J by 5 bases, leaving 17 bases between them. Germline V gives CDR1 WSHSY, CDR2 SAAADI. The CDR3 DNA follows: TGCGCCAGCAGTGTAGGCAGGGCTCTAGAGTATGGCTACACCTTC. It encodes CASSVGRALEYGYTF.

The genes are TRBV5-1 and TRBJ1-3, with D possibly matching TRBD1 (5 bases). This CDR3 region has 14 residues. V was trimmed by 0 bases and J by 6 bases, leaving 10 bases between them. From germline, CDR1 is SGHRS and CDR2 YFSETQ. This chain's CDR3 is CASSLDPGLNTIYF. The CDR3 DNA reads as TGCGCCAGCAGCTTGGATCCAGGGTTAAACACCATATATTTT.

The gene calls are TRBV7-8 and TRBJ2-5; 10 nucleotides match TRBD2. Germline V gene data show CDR1 as SGHVS and CDR2 as FQNEAQ. This CDR3 has 15 residues. Trimming cost V 5 bases and J 2 bases; bases outside gene matches: 5. CDR3 nucleotide sequence: TGTGCCAGCAGCCAGAGCGGGGGGGTACAAGAGACCCAGTACTTC. Encoded protein: CASSQSGGVQETQYF.

The rearrangement joins TRBV5-8 to TRBJ2-1, with a tentative D call TRBD1 (5 bases). The CDR3 spans 18 residues. Per the germline V gene, CDR1 is SGHTS and CDR2 is YDEGEE. Trimming took 4 bases from V and 6 from J, leaving 26 bases between them. CDR3 coding DNA: TGTGCCAGCAGCCGTCGGAACCCCGAAACAGGCTTAGTCAATGAGCAGTTCTTC. This translates into CASSRRNPETGLVNEQFF.

This rearrangement joins TRBV4-1 to TRBJ2-7; D is possibly TRBD2 (5 bases). Trimming removed 1 base from V and 6 bases from J, with 10 bases in between. From germline, CDR1 is MGHRA and CDR2 YSYEKL. The CDR3 has 13 amino acids. In DNA form, the CDR3 reads TGCGCCAGCAGCCAAGGCGGGCCCTTCGAGCAGTACTTC. It codes for CASSQGGPFEQYF.

This chain connects TRBV18 to TRBJ2-2; no firm D call. Looked up from germline, CDR1 is KGHSH and CDR2 is LQKENI. V gave up 2 bases and J gave up 2 bases, with 9 bases separating them. There are 15 residues in the CDR3. The CDR3 is CASSPNSVNTGELFF. The CDR3, as DNA: TGTGCCAGCTCACCAAATTCCGTAAACACCGGGGAGCTGTTTTTT.

The rearrangement joins TRBV7-9 to TRBJ1-2; D is uncertain. Per germline, CDR1 SEHNR and CDR2 FQNEAQ (reference sequence). CDR3 size: 12 residues. Trimming stripped 7 bases from V and 4 bases from J, with 10 bases between. CDR3 amino acids: CASNQASYGYTF. DNA of the CDR3: TGTGCCAGCAATCAGGCCTCCTATGGCTACACCTTC.

CDR3 region: CASSEGTDTQYF. The CDR3 nucleotides read TGTGCCAGCAGTGAAGGGACAGATACGCAGTATTTT. V gene TRBV6-1 combines with J gene TRBJ2-3; D ambiguous. The V gene lost 1 base and the J gene lost 3 bases, with 2 bases spanning the gap. The CDR3 runs 12 residues. From germline, CDR1 is MNHNS and CDR2 SASEGT.

The table lists this clone with a few counts. The V gene is TRBV5-4, the J gene TRBJ2-7, with D perhaps given as TRBD1 or TRBD2 (5 bases each). Trimming took 1 base from V and 0 from J, leaving 8 bases between them. This CDR3 spans 14 amino acids. The germline V gene has CDR1 SGHNT and CDR2 YYREEE (reference sequence). The CDR3 DNA reads as TGTGCCAGCAGCTTGTCTGGGACCTCCTACGAGCAGTACTTC. Its protein product is CASSLSGTSYEQYF. Supplemented by reference TRBV5-4 and TRBJ2-7, the full variable domain reads ETGVTQSPTHLIKTRGQQVTLRCSSQSGHNTVSWYQQALGQGPQFIFQYYREEENGRGNFPPRFSGLQFPNYSSELNVNALELDDSALYLCASSLSGTSYEQYFGPGTRLTVT.

This chain connects TRBV6-1 to TRBJ1-1; TRBD1 matches 8 bases. The CDR3 is 15 residues long. V gave up 4 bases and J gave up 1 base; unmatched junction bases: 5. Germline CDR1 and CDR2: MNHNS and SASEGT. The CDR3 is CASSGRQGTNTEAFF. For the CDR3, the DNA is TGTGCCAGCAGTGGGAGACAGGGGACGAACACTGAAGCTTTCTTT.

This clone appeared a few times. The rearrangement links TRBV7-9 to TRBJ1-2; 11 bases are a match to TRBD1. This CDR3 is built from 14 residues. After removal of 5 bases from V and 8 bases from J, the junction contained 7 bases not matched to a gene. Per germline, CDR1 SEHNR and CDR2 FQNEAQ (reference sequence). The CDR3 protein is CASSPGQGARGYTF. The CDR3 DNA follows: TGTGCCAGCAGCCCCGGACAGGGGGCGAGAGGCTACACCTTC.

By share, this clone ranks as large. The chain combines TRBV23-1 with TRBJ2-5; 8 nucleotides agree with TRBD1. TRBV23-1 is reported as an ORF; its role is uncertain. After removal of 3 bases from V and 2 bases from J, the junction contained 5 bases not matched to a gene. The CDR3 is 15 residues long. The CDR3 loop is CASSHSDRAQETQYF. CDR3 nucleotide sequence: TGCGCCAGCAGTCACTCGGACAGGGCACAAGAGACCCAGTACTTC.

This chain uses TRBV10-2 with TRBJ1-6; D ambiguous. Trimming pared 3 bases from V and 5 bases from J, leaving 5 bases between. The CDR3 runs to 13 residues. Germline-derived CDR1 and CDR2 are WSHSY and SAAADI. The CDR3 loop is CASSELDNSPLHF. The CDR3 region has the DNA TGCGCCAGCAGTGAACTGGATAATTCACCCCTCCACTTT.

V is TRBV19 and J is TRBJ2-3; D ambiguous. V dropped 6 bases and J dropped 6 bases, with 13 bases sitting between them. CDR3 size: 13 residues. CDR1 and CDR2 from the germline V gene are LNHDA and SQIVND (reference sequence). The CDR3 loop is CASSLDAADTQYF. As DNA, the CDR3 is TGTGCCAGTAGCCTGGACGCAGCGGATACGCAGTATTTT.